The 10 T cell receptor beta chains presented below share a single source sample, sequenced in a study of T cell changes during pregnancy in multiple sclerosis. This table comes from immunoSEQ multiplex PCR, and its TCRdb copy is limited to in-frame clones, with some not included. The data contain approximately 130,000 clones, roughly 95% of them singletons. The sequenced sample was peripheral blood, obtained after pregnancy. Every receptor here comes from a female donor with multiple sclerosis, enrolled in a pregnancy study.

The genes are TRBV6-5 and TRBJ2-1; D possibly corresponds to TRBD2 (6 bases). The CDR3 consists of 15 residues. V was cut by 4 bases and J by 5 bases, with 15 bases left in between. CDR1 is MNHEY, CDR2 SVGAGI, per germline. This CDR3 reads CASSSLGSLDNEQFF. Here the CDR3 DNA reads TGTGCCAGCAGTTCCCTCGGGAGTTTAGACAATGAGCAGTTCTTC.

The V call is TRBV27, the J call TRBJ1-5; D might be TRBD1 (5 bases). Germline loops: CDR1 MNHEY, CDR2 SMNVEV (reference sequence). The germline V and J ends were trimmed by 6 bases and 3 bases, with 12 bases remaining between them. There are 14 residues in the CDR3. The DNA for the CDR3 is TGTGCCAGCAGCGTAGGACACCTCAATCAGCCCCAGCATTTT. Amino acid sequence: CASSVGHLNQPQHF.

The rearrangement joins TRBV4-1 to TRBJ2-7; 10 bases align to TRBD1. The CDR3 consists of 15 residues. The germline gives CDR1 MGHRA, CDR2 YSYEKL. V shed 5 bases, J shed 5 bases, and the junction held 9 bases outside the gene matches. The CDR3 region is CASSFRDRGNDEQYF. The CDR3 coding sequence is TGCGCCAGCAGCTTCCGGGACAGGGGTAACGACGAGCAGTACTTC.

In its sample, this clone was seen once. The chain combines TRBV7-2 with TRBJ2-7, with a weak D call TRBD1 (6 bases). Trimming cost V 1 base and J 5 bases, with 12 bases left between them. Germline-derived CDR1 and CDR2 are SGHTA and FQGNSA. The CDR3 has 14 amino acids. The DNA for the CDR3 is TGTGCCAGCAGCTTAGATCTGGGGGCCCACGAGCAGTACTTC. Amino acids: CASSLDLGAHEQYF.

The chain carries TRBV6-5 and TRBJ2-5; D perhaps matches TRBD1 (5 bases). Trimming shortened V by 6 bases and J by 7 bases, and 15 bases separated the two germline ends. The CDR3 is 13 amino acids. Germline CDR1 is MNHEY and CDR2 is SVGAGI. CDR3 nucleotide sequence: TGTGCCAGCAGGAAAACAGGAAAGGGGACCCAGTACTTC. As protein: CASRKTGKGTQYF.

A single count supports this clone. The chain links TRBV27 to TRBJ2-1; D might be TRBD1 (6 bases). V gave up 7 bases and J gave up 2 bases, with 15 bases separating them. CDR1 and CDR2 from the germline V gene are MNHEY and SMNVEV (reference sequence). The CDR3 is made up of 15 amino acids. This CDR3 is CASTADRFAYNEQFF. In DNA form, the CDR3 reads TGTGCCAGCACCGCCGACAGGTTTGCCTACAATGAGCAGTTCTTC.

The chain couples TRBV7-9 to TRBJ2-1, with TRBD2 as a possible D gene (5 bases). The CDR3 is made up of 14 amino acids. V dropped 9 bases and J dropped 5 bases, with 17 bases sitting between them. Germline CDR1 is SEHNR and CDR2 is FQNEAQ (reference sequence). CDR3 in DNA: TGTGCCAGTCCGGGGTACTTCAACGACAATGAGCAGTTCTTC. Translating gives CASPGYFNDNEQFF.

The chain couples TRBV19 to TRBJ2-5; D may be TRBD2 (6 bases). This CDR3 comprises 16 residues. V was clipped by 3 bases and J by 3 bases, with 17 bases between them. Germline V gene data show CDR1 as LNHDA and CDR2 as SQIVND (reference sequence). CDR3 sequence: CASSIHLGRIKETQYF. The CDR3 DNA reads as TGTGCCAGTAGTATCCATCTCGGGAGAATTAAAGAGACCCAGTACTTC.

This clone was recorded only once. V usage is TRBV29-1 and J usage is TRBJ2-5; 8 nucleotides match TRBD2. Germline V gives CDR1 SQVTM, CDR2 ANQGSEA. V lost 2 bases to trimming and J lost 4 bases; unmatched junction nucleotides: 6. The CDR3 runs 14 residues. The CDR3 region is CSVETAGAGETQYF. The CDR3 DNA follows: TGCAGCGTTGAAACAGCGGGAGCGGGAGAGACCCAGTACTTC.

The chain links TRBV7-2 to TRBJ2-3, with 14 bases aligning to TRBD2. Trimming removed 4 bases from V and 11 bases from J; junction bases left unmatched: 11. The CDR3 has 16 amino acids. Germline values: CDR1 SGHTA, CDR2 FQGNSA. CDR3 sequence: CASSYGTSGGPGRQYF. CDR3 DNA: TGTGCCAGCAGCTATGGGACTAGCGGGGGTCCGGGGCGGCAGTATTTT.